One T cell receptor beta chain is described in this entry. The target antigen is unknown. The data originate from a study of cytomegalovirus exposure and HLA in healthy donors. Overall study results and limits: The classifier was said to identify cytomegalovirus status with high specificity and sensitivity.

The CDR3 length is 14 residues. Trimming cost V 4 bases and J 2 bases, with 14 bases left between them. Germline assignment: CDR1 GTSNPN and CDR2 SVGIG (reference sequence). With 60 Vbeta and 13 Jbeta primers, the PCR was carried out. Assay used: immunoSEQ multiplex PCR; TCRdb lists only in-frame clones, some missing. The repertoire includes 150,000 to 200,000 clones, roughly 84% of them detected once, and less than 2.5% sits in the top ten. The sample consisted of PBMCs. The origin of this receptor is a man aged 18 to 30 in good health and CMV-seropositive. This chain uses TRBV30 with TRBJ1-1; D is possibly TRBD1 (6 bases). The CDR3 region has the DNA TGTGCCTGGACCTTAGGACAGTACAACACTGAAGCTTTCTTT. Its protein product is CAWTLGQYNTEAFF.